Presented here are 21 T cell receptor beta chains from one specimen sequenced in a study of blood T cell repertoires in COVID-19. This table comes from immunoSEQ multiplex PCR, and its TCRdb copy is limited to in-frame clones, with some not included. The sample has nearly 45,000 clones; roughly 80% are singletons. Material for sequencing was peripheral blood. These receptors came from a human donor in a cohort sampled during active COVID-19.

This rearrangement joins TRBV2 to TRBJ2-7; D is possibly TRBD1 (5 bases). V was trimmed by 6 bases and J by 1 base, leaving 10 bases between them. The CDR3 sequence is 13 residues long. Per germline, CDR1 SNHLY and CDR2 FYNNEI. CDR3 sequence: CASRIDRSYEQYF. The DNA for the CDR3 is TGTGCCAGCAGAATCGACAGATCCTACGAGCAGTACTTC.

This clone was observed a handful of times. This chain uses TRBV29-1 with TRBJ2-1, with D possibly being TRBD2 (5 bases). Germline V gives CDR1 SQVTM, CDR2 ANQGSEA. Trimming took 4 bases from V and 3 from J, leaving 7 bases between them. CDR3 length: 12 amino acids. This CDR3 reads CSVGDYYNEQFF. The CDR3 coding sequence is TGCAGCGTTGGAGACTACTACAATGAGCAGTTCTTC.

The sample holds a few counts of this clone. The chain joins TRBV10-3 to TRBJ2-7; 8 nucleotides line up with TRBD1. Germline V gene sequence: CDR1 ENHRY, CDR2 SYGVKD. Germline trimming cut 6 bases from V and 2 bases from J; bases unmatched to any gene: 3. The CDR3 extends over 13 amino acids. In DNA form, the CDR3 reads TGTGCCATCAGCGGACAGGGCGCCTACGAGCAGTACTTC. Its protein is CAISGQGAYEQYF.

The CDR3 region is CASSFTTGSSTDTQYF. In nucleotides, the CDR3 is TGTGCCAGCAGCTTCACGACAGGTTCTAGCACAGATACGCAGTATTTT. This chain joins TRBV7-8 and TRBJ2-3; D is perhaps TRBD1 (6 bases). Deletions cut 3 bases from V and 0 bases from J, with 13 bases between. The CDR3 covers 16 residues. CDR1 and CDR2 (germline): SGHVS, FQNEAQ.

The chain employs TRBV7-9 and TRBJ2-2, with 16 nucleotides matching TRBD2. Trimming removed 5 bases from V and 4 bases from J; junction bases left unmatched: 7. The CDR3 totals 18 residues. The V gene's germline CDR1 is SEHNR and CDR2 FQNEAQ (reference sequence). This CDR3 is CASSPGLAGGPVTGELFF. The CDR3, as DNA: TGTGCCAGCAGCCCGGGACTAGCGGGAGGGCCGGTCACCGGGGAGCTGTTTTTT.

This sequence joins TRBV19 and TRBJ2-5; possibly TRBD2 for D (7 bases). Germline CDR1 LNHDA, CDR2 SQIVND (reference sequence). The CDR3 has 14 residues. With 7 bases removed from V and 1 base from J, the gap between germline ends came to 13 bases. CDR3 loop: CASTLAGAQETQYF. The CDR3 DNA follows: TGTGCCAGTACCCTGGCGGGGGCCCAAGAGACCCAGTACTTC. Full variable domain (outside the CDR3, taken from reference TRBV19 and TRBJ2-5): DGGITQSPKYLFRKEGQNVTLSCEQNLNHDAMYWYRQDPGQGLRLIYYSQIVNDFQKGDIAEGYSVSREKKESFPLTVTSAQKNPTAFYLCASTLAGAQETQYFGPGTRLLVL.

The J gene is TRBJ2-7, the V gene TRBV7-9, with TRBD2 identical over 14 bases. The germline CDR1 and CDR2 sequences are SEHNR and FQNEAQ (reference sequence). V was pared by 4 bases and J by 4 bases, with 0 bases of the junction left unmatched. CDR3 size: 14 residues. CDR3 protein: CASSWTSGRYEQYF. As DNA, the CDR3 is TGTGCCAGCAGCTGGACTAGCGGGAGGTACGAGCAGTACTTC.

The CDR3 spells CASSLSSTSATYEQYF. Here the CDR3 DNA reads TGTGCCAGCAGCTTATCGTCAACTAGCGCCACCTACGAGCAGTACTTC. The chain recombines TRBV7-2 with TRBJ2-7, with 7 bases matching TRBD2. Trimming removed 2 bases from V and 2 bases from J; junction bases left unmatched: 9. The germline V gene encodes CDR1 SGHTA and CDR2 FQGNSA. The CDR3 loop spans 16 amino acids.

The J gene is TRBJ2-3, the V gene TRBV7-2; 8 positions match TRBD2. CDR3 length: 14 amino acids. Looked up from germline, CDR1 is SGHTA and CDR2 is FQGNSA. The V gene end was trimmed by 1 base and the J gene end by 6 bases; junction bases not matched to a gene: 3. CDR3 nucleotides: TGTGCCAGCAGCTTAGGGTCGGGGGGGGATACGCAGTATTTT. Translating it yields CASSLGSGGDTQYF. The full variable domain, rest sourced from reference TRBV7-2 and TRBJ2-3, is GAGVSQSPSNKVTEKGKDVELRCDPISGHTALYWYRQSLGQGLEFLIYFQGNSAPDKSGLPSDRFSAERTGGSVSTLTIQRTQQEDSAVYLCASSLGSGGDTQYFGPGTRLTVL.

V gene TRBV28 combines with J gene TRBJ1-5; 7 bases agree with TRBD1. CDR1 and CDR2 (germline): MDHEN, SYDVKM. CDR3 size: 14 residues. V lost 9 bases, J lost 6 bases, and 11 bases stayed unmatched. The CDR3 spells CASKPDRETQPQHF. The CDR3 nucleotides read TGTGCCAGTAAGCCCGACAGGGAAACTCAGCCCCAGCATTTT.

The J gene is TRBJ2-7, the V gene TRBV9; 12 bases agree with TRBD1. With V trimmed by 6 bases and J by 9 bases, 7 bases remained unmatched. Germline CDR1 SGDLS, CDR2 YYNGEE. The CDR3 sequence is 13 residues long. CDR3: CASTVGDRGPQYF. DNA for the CDR3: TGTGCCAGCACGGTGGGGGACAGGGGGCCGCAGTACTTC.

This chain uses TRBV11-2 with TRBJ2-7; the D gene is possibly TRBD2 (7 bases). Trimming shortened V by 5 bases and J by 6 bases, and 20 bases separated the two germline ends. Germline V lookup: CDR1 SGHAT, CDR2 FQNNGV. The CDR3 is 15 amino acids. In DNA, the CDR3 is TGTGCCAGCAGCCCCTGGGGGGGGGCAATGGGCGAGCAGTACTTC. It codes for CASSPWGGAMGEQYF.

This chain links TRBV2 with TRBJ1-5; 10 positions agree with TRBD1. CDR3 length equals 14 residues. In germline, CDR1 is SNHLY, CDR2 FYNNEI. Losses at the gene ends were 6 bases for V and 3 bases for J; bases not matched to a gene: 2. The CDR3 region is CASRTGGTNQPQHF. CDR3 bases: TGTGCCAGCAGGACAGGGGGCACCAATCAGCCCCAGCATTTT. The whole variable domain, filled in from reference TRBV2 and TRBJ1-5, reads EPEVTQTPSHQVTQMGQEVILRCVPISNHLYFYWYRQILGQKVEFLVSFYNNEISEKSEIFDDQFSVERPDGSNFTLKIRSTKLEDSAMYFCASRTGGTNQPQHFGDGTRLSIL.

The chain joins TRBV30 to TRBJ1-5; D call uncertain. The germline gives CDR1 GTSNPN, CDR2 SVGIG (reference sequence). The CDR3 extends over 15 amino acids. Trimming shortened V by 5 bases and J by 0 bases, and 14 bases separated the two germline ends. The CDR3 nucleotides are TGTGCCTGGGACCCCGGGGAGTATAGCAATCAGCCCCAGCATTTT. Its protein is CAWDPGEYSNQPQHF. Together with reference TRBV30 and TRBJ1-5, the CDR3 gives the full variable domain: SQTIHQWPATLVQPVGSPLSLECTVEGTSNPNLYWYRQAAGRGLQLLFYSVGIGQISSEVPQNLSASRPQDRQFILSSKKLLLSDSGFYLCAWDPGEYSNQPQHFGDGTRLSIL.

The rearrangement links TRBV2 to TRBJ2-3; 9 bases agree with TRBD2. The J segment lost 3 bases and the V segment lost 7 bases, leaving 8 bases of the junction unmatched. CDR3 length: 15 residues. Germline V gene sequence: CDR1 SNHLY, CDR2 FYNNEI. For the CDR3, the DNA is TGTGCCAGCATTAGGCGGGAGGGCCGGACAGATACGCAGTATTTT. This encodes CASIRREGRTDTQYF.

The chain has TRBV7-2 and TRBJ2-7; the D gene is possibly TRBD1 (6 bases). The germline gives CDR1 SGHTA, CDR2 FQGNSA. Trimming removed 5 bases at V and 4 bases at J, with 18 bases between. The CDR3 is 15 amino acids. CDR3: CASSPRERGKYEQYF. In DNA, the CDR3 is TGTGCCAGCAGCCCCCGGGAAAGGGGGAAATACGAGCAGTACTTC. The full variable domain, with the rest looked up from reference TRBV7-2 and TRBJ2-7, is GAGVSQSPSNKVTEKGKDVELRCDPISGHTALYWYRQSLGQGLEFLIYFQGNSAPDKSGLPSDRFSAERTGGSVSTLTIQRTQQEDSAVYLCASSPRERGKYEQYFGPGTRLTVT.

This chain joins TRBV19 and TRBJ2-1; TRBD2 agrees at 10 bases. J was trimmed by 10 bases and V by 5 bases; bases with no gene match: 8. The CDR3 has 14 amino acids. Germline V gives CDR1 LNHDA, CDR2 SQIVND (reference sequence). This CDR3 reads CASSASGRGGEQFF. In nucleotides, the CDR3 is TGTGCCAGTAGTGCCAGCGGGAGGGGGGGAGAGCAGTTCTTC.

This clone has more than one count but fewer than ten. This sequence joins TRBV5-1 and TRBJ2-1; 8 positions agree with TRBD2. The germline V gene has CDR1 SGHRS and CDR2 YFSETQ. The junction had 15 bases not matched to a gene; V was cut back by 7 bases and J by 6 bases. The length of the CDR3 is 16 residues. The DNA for the CDR3 is TGCGCCAGCGGCAGGGGAGCGGGAGACGGCCTCAATGAGCAGTTCTTC. Its translation is CASGRGAGDGLNEQFF.

The CDR3 nucleotides read TGTGCCAGCAGCCCTAGCGGGCGCAAAAAGCCAGGCAAAAACATTCAGTACTTC. Translating gives CASSPSGRKKPGKNIQYF. The chain has TRBV21-1 and TRBJ2-4; the DNA was not compared with TRBD2, the D call given in the table. TRBV21-1 is a recognized pseudogene. CDR3 size: 18 residues.

The chain joins TRBV5-1 to TRBJ2-7, with a possible D match to TRBD2 (6 bases). The CDR3 loop spans 13 amino acids. Deletions cut 0 bases from V and 7 bases from J, with 11 bases between. Germline CDR1 is SGHRS and CDR2 is YFSETQ. DNA for the CDR3: TGCGCCAGCAGCTTGGATCTGGAGGGAGAGCAGTACTTC. Translation: CASSLDLEGEQYF. The whole variable domain, remainder taken from reference TRBV5-1 and TRBJ2-7, is KAGVTQTPRYLIKTRGQQVTLSCSPISGHRSVSWYQQTPGQGLQFLFEYFSETQRNKGNFPGRFSGRQFSNSRSEMNVSTLELGDSALYLCASSLDLEGEQYFGPGTRLTVT.

The gene calls are TRBV29-1 and TRBJ2-4, with a tentative D call TRBD2 (6 bases). This CDR3 comprises 12 residues. Trimming cost V 8 bases and J 9 bases, with 17 bases left between them. Germline V CDR1 and CDR2: SQVTM, ANQGSEA. The CDR3 DNA follows: TGCAGCACCGAGGAGGGGCAGGGCATTCAGTACTTC. It translates to CSTEEGQGIQYF.